A selection of T cell receptor beta chains follows, all from one sample in a study of regulatory T cells in long-lasting Graves disease. TCRdb passed the multiplex PCR reads through MiXCR, listing each CDR3 protein once. The sample lists a few hundred thousand distinct CDR3 sequences; around 22% were seen once. Sequences were derived from peripheral blood mononuclear cells (PBMCs), sampled when the disease was refractory, from a patient treated with antithyroid drugs. The receptor source for this set is a female donor with Graves disease. CDR3s leave out the opening cysteine and the closing phenylalanine or tryptophan.

v_gene	j_gene	CDR3aa
TRBV12-3/TRBV12-4	TRBJ1-2	ASSLRRGAHGYT
TRBV29-1	TRBJ2-1	SATGEGNEQF
TRBV24-1	TRBJ1-5	ATKGDSNQPQH
TRBV2	TRBJ2-2	ASTEGGAGELF
TRBV5-1	TRBJ2-7	ASSLVYSKDPYEQY
TRBV5-6	TRBJ2-2	ASSVGRGTGELF
TRBV13	TRBJ2-5	ASSLDGGVGSQY
TRBV6-1	TRBJ2-7	ASSPLYRDEYYEQY
TRBV12-3/TRBV12-4	TRBJ1-5	ASSFSIGQRSFNQPQH
TRBV28	TRBJ1-5	ASRRNSNQPQH
TRBV19	TRBJ2-1	ASSVGLAVSTYNEQF
TRBV19	TRBJ2-7	ASSLYWGQGGYEQY
TRBV27	TRBJ1-2	ASSLRSGGYGYT
TRBV9	TRBJ1-1	ASSATGENTEAF
TRBV3-1	TRBJ2-1	ASSGSGPQF
TRBV20-1	TRBJ1-5	SAGTDREDQPQH
TRBV28	TRBJ2-7	ASSLSGSSSYEQY
TRBV29-1	TRBJ1-2	SVALRSGTGLTNYGYT
TRBV12-3/TRBV12-4	TRBJ1-1	ASITYPGQENTEAF
TRBV5-1	TRBJ2-7	ASSLASLASGSYEKY
TRBV5-1	TRBJ1-1	ASSGNRGGTEAF
TRBV6-5	TRBJ1-2	ASSYRGDGNYGYT
TRBV4-1	TRBJ2-7	ASSQDRLSGQSYEQY
TRBV20-1	TRBJ2-7	SARALRDLREQY
TRBV6-1	TRBJ1-2	ATVEGRNYGYT
TRBV20-1	TRBJ2-7	SASEGTITYEQY
TRBV29-1	TRBJ2-2	SVVPAGEQGQAGELF
TRBV3-1	TRBJ2-2	ASSSSLVTNTGELF
TRBV29-1	TRBJ2-1	SVERTRYWGEQF
TRBV11-2	TRBJ1-6	ASSLVFQGANSPLH
TRBV25-1	TRBJ1-1	ASSEPHEGEAF
TRBV20-1	TRBJ1-5	SALWLGQGFGPNQPQH
TRBV7-8	TRBJ2-5	ASSLGPGEQETQH
TRBV10-3	TRBJ1-1	AIRGTVNTEAF
TRBV4-2	TRBJ2-7	ASSQDGSGTTYEQY
TRBV20-1	TRBJ1-1	SARSARGETEAF
TRBV28	TRBJ2-4	ASSLLDGKRIQY
TRBV20-1	TRBJ2-5	SATRTAETQY
TRBV24-1	TRBJ1-5	ATSDRDTSWNQPQH
TRBV5-1	TRBJ1-1	ASSGPIPLGTEAF
TRBV15	TRBJ2-5	ATSRASVPGETQY
TRBV27	TRBJ2-6	ASREASRSGANVLT
TRBV28	TRBJ1-5	ASSFPGGSQPQH
TRBV7-8	TRBJ2-7	ASSSGLTQSYEQY
TRBV9	TRBJ1-1	ASSVGTGGNTEAF
TRBV30	TRBJ1-2	AWSVTDYGYT
TRBV9	TRBJ1-6	ASSAGAVSSPLH
TRBV6-1	TRBJ2-1	ASSAARDEQF